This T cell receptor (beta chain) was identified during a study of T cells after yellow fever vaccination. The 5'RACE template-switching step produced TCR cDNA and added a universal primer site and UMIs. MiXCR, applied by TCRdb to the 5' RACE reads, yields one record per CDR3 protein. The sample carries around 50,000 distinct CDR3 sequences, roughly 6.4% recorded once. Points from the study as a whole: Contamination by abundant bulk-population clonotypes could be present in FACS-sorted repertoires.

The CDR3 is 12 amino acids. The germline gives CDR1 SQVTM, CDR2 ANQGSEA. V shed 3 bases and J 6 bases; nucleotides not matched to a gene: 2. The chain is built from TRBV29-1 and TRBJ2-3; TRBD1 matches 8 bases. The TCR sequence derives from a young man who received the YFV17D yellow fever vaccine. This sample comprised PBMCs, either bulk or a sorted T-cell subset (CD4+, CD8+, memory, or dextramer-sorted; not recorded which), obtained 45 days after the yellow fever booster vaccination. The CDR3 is CSVETGADTQYF. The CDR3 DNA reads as TGCAGCGTTGAGACAGGGGCTGATACGCAGTATTTT.